The 21 T cell receptor beta chains reported below all come from one sample, sequenced in a study of blood T cell repertoires in COVID-19 (TCRdb year 2020). The method behind the library was the immunoSEQ multiplex PCR assay. This is the immuneACCESS table as TCRdb keeps it, with only in-frame sequences that have V and J called. A part of the clones is gone; compared with another copy, unresolved V genes explain less than half, and the rest is unexplained. This sample gives 250,000 to 400,000 clones in total; about nine tenths of them show up just once. 2.5% to 3.5% of the sample belongs to the ten largest clones. Sequenced sample: peripheral blood. The receptors were sampled from a woman in her 30s with COVID-19, enrolled during active disease.

This sequence joins TRBV2 and TRBJ2-3; 8 positions match TRBD1. Germline V gene data show CDR1 as SNHLY and CDR2 as FYNNEI. This CDR3 comprises 16 residues. V shed 6 bases and J 5 bases; nucleotides not matched to a gene: 13. The CDR3 bases are TGTGCCAGCAGCTTTCTATGGACAGGGCCAGAAGATACGCAGTATTTT. This encodes CASSFLWTGPEDTQYF.

The J gene is TRBJ1-2, the V gene TRBV3-1 (or the pseudogene TRBV3-2), with D tentatively TRBD1 (6 bases). The germline V and J ends were trimmed by 5 bases and 2 bases, with 15 bases remaining between them. CDR1 LGHDT and CDR2 YNNKEL come from the germline V gene (reference sequence). This CDR3 is 15 amino acids long. The CDR3 is CASSNRDTENYGYTF. CDR3 in DNA: TGTGCCAGCAGCAACCGGGACACCGAAAACTATGGCTACACCTTC.

This chain uses TRBV19 with TRBJ2-4, with a weak D call TRBD2 (6 bases). In germline, CDR1 is LNHDA, CDR2 SQIVND (reference sequence). The CDR3 is 16 amino acids. V was shortened by 5 bases and J by 5 bases, with 19 bases between the two germline ends. The CDR3 bases are TGTGCCAGTAGTTTAGCCGGGACTCCCTCGCAAAACATTCAGTACTTC. Its protein is CASSLAGTPSQNIQYF.

V gene TRBV7-6 combines with J gene TRBJ2-7; 11 bases are shared with TRBD2. The junction had 5 bases not matched to a gene; V was cut back by 5 bases and J by 5 bases. This CDR3 spans 14 amino acids. The germline gives CDR1 SGHVS, CDR2 FNYEAQ. The CDR3 is CASSTTSGSDEQYF. The CDR3 DNA reads TGTGCCAGCAGCACAACTAGCGGGAGTGACGAGCAGTACTTC.

The chain links TRBV2 to TRBJ1-6, with 7 bases lining up with TRBD1. Germline values: CDR1 SNHLY, CDR2 FYNNEI. The V and J ends lost 6 bases and 0 bases, in that order; junction bases with no gene match: 2. The CDR3 spans 15 residues. The CDR3 DNA sequence: TGTGCCAGCAGCCGGGACAGCTCCTATAATTCACCCCTCCACTTT. This gives the protein CASSRDSSYNSPLHF.

The chain recombines TRBV3-1 (or the pseudogene TRBV3-2) with TRBJ2-1, with D possibly being TRBD2 (5 bases). CDR3 length: 13 residues. The germline V gene has CDR1 LGHDT and CDR2 YNNKEL (reference sequence). V lost 4 bases, J lost 8 bases, and 12 bases lay in between. The CDR3 spells CASSRGSVYEQFF. The CDR3 coding sequence is TGTGCCAGCAGCCGAGGGAGTGTGTATGAGCAGTTCTTC.

The CDR3 DNA follows: TGTGCCAGCAGCTTAGGGAGGACTCGGACTGAAGCTTTCTTT. Protein product: CASSLGRTRTEAFF. This chain links TRBV7-2 with TRBJ1-1; D is unclear. V was clipped by 1 base and J by 5 bases, with 11 bases between them. The CDR3 spans 14 residues. Per the germline V gene, CDR1 is SGHTA and CDR2 is FQGNSA. The whole variable domain, filled in from reference TRBV7-2 and TRBJ1-1, reads GAGVSQSPSNKVTEKGKDVELRCDPISGHTALYWYRQSLGQGLEFLIYFQGNSAPDKSGLPSDRFSAERTGGSVSTLTIQRTQQEDSAVYLCASSLGRTRTEAFFGQGTRLTVV.

This clone was found once. The CDR3 DNA follows: TGTGCCAGCAGTTTTCAGGGATACTATGGCTACACCTTC. It encodes CASSFQGYYGYTF. The V gene is TRBV2, the J gene TRBJ1-2; weak D call: TRBD1 (5 bases). V was clipped by 5 bases and J by 3 bases, with 10 bases between them. The length of the CDR3 is 13 residues. Germline V gene data show CDR1 as SNHLY and CDR2 as FYNNEI.

J is TRBJ2-1 and V is TRBV4-1; maybe TRBD1 (6 bases). Between the trimmed V and J ends, which lost 1 base and 4 bases, there was a span of 11 bases. CDR1 and CDR2 (germline): MGHRA, YSYEKL. This CDR3 comprises 15 residues. CDR3: CASSQVQTGYNEQFF. DNA for the CDR3: TGCGCCAGCAGCCAAGTACAGACAGGATACAATGAGCAGTTCTTC.

The rearrangement joins TRBV2 to TRBJ2-1, with TRBD2 matching over 12 bases. This CDR3 spans 16 amino acids. V was clipped by 6 bases and J by 2 bases; unmatched bases: 5. Germline CDR1 SNHLY, CDR2 FYNNEI. As DNA, the CDR3 is TGTGCCAGCAGAGCACGACTAGCGGGAGCCTACAATGAGCAGTTCTTC. Translation: CASRARLAGAYNEQFF.

The rearrangement links TRBV5-4 to TRBJ1-5; 10 nucleotides match TRBD1. The CDR3 extends over 15 amino acids. V lost 4 bases and J lost 3; bases outside the gene matches: 4. Germline V gives CDR1 SGHNT, CDR2 YYREEE (reference sequence). The CDR3 nucleotides read TGTGCCAGCAGCCAAGGGACAGGGGACAATCAGCCCCAGCATTTT. Translating gives CASSQGTGDNQPQHF.

The chain employs TRBV2 and TRBJ1-6; 7 bases align to TRBD1. Trimming at V came to 2 bases and at J to 10 bases, leaving 8 bases not matched to a gene. This CDR3 comprises 15 residues. Germline-derived CDR1 and CDR2 are SNHLY and FYNNEI. The DNA for the CDR3 is TGTGCCAGCAGTGAAAACAGGGGAGTTTCGTCACCCCTCCACTTT. This encodes CASSENRGVSSPLHF.

This chain links TRBV30 with TRBJ1-1; 8 nucleotides line up with TRBD1. V lost 0 bases to trimming and J lost 5 bases; unmatched junction nucleotides: 8. Germline V gene lookup returns CDR1 GTSNPN and CDR2 SVGIG (reference sequence). The CDR3 consists of 15 residues. This CDR3 is CAWSVGPGGLTEAFF. The CDR3 region has the DNA TGTGCCTGGAGTGTCGGGCCAGGGGGCTTGACTGAAGCTTTCTTT.

The chain carries TRBV28 and TRBJ2-3, with TRBD2 matching over 10 bases. CDR1 and CDR2 (germline): MDHEN, SYDVKM. Unmatched junction bases numbered 3, after V lost 8 bases and J lost 1 base. This CDR3 contains 14 residues. In DNA form, the CDR3 reads TGTGCCAGCGGGGGGACTAGCGGCACAGATACGCAGTATTTT. It yields the protein CASGGTSGTDTQYF.

The rearrangement links TRBV15 to TRBJ1-3, with 7 bases that match TRBD1. Germline-derived CDR1 and CDR2 are LNHNV and YYDKDF (reference sequence). The length of the CDR3 is 16 residues. V was clipped by 3 bases and J by 1 base; unmatched bases: 6. The DNA for the CDR3 is TGTGCCACCAGCAGGGGGGACAGCGGTTCTGGAAACACCATATATTTT. Protein: CATSRGDSGSGNTIYF.

This clone has only one observation. V and J are TRBV18 and TRBJ2-7, with 9 bases aligning to TRBD2. The V segment lost 3 bases and the J segment 5 bases; nucleotides outside the gene matches: 8. Germline V gene data show CDR1 as KGHSH and CDR2 as LQKENI. The CDR3 has 15 amino acids. The DNA for the CDR3 is TGTGCCAGCTCACCGGGAGCGGGAGGTGGCCACGAGCAGTACTTC. Protein product: CASSPGAGGGHEQYF.

The rearrangement uses TRBV9 and TRBJ2-3; D is unclear. The CDR3 runs to 14 residues. Germline V gene lookup returns CDR1 SGDLS and CDR2 YYNGEE. Deletions cut 0 bases from V and 1 base from J, with 6 bases between. The chain's CDR3 is CASSVGARTDTQYF. The CDR3 DNA follows: TGTGCCAGCAGCGTAGGGGCTCGCACAGATACGCAGTATTTT.

This chain joins TRBV5-6 and TRBJ2-1, with 10 bases identical to TRBD2. CDR3 length equals 16 residues. Germline CDR1 reads SGHDT; CDR2 reads YYEEEE. V gave up 2 bases and J gave up 5 bases; unmatched junction bases: 7. The CDR3 spells CASSFLQLAGNNEQFF. Here the CDR3 DNA reads TGTGCCAGCAGCTTTCTTCAACTAGCGGGGAACAATGAGCAGTTCTTC. Looking up the rest from reference TRBV5-6 and TRBJ2-1 gives the full variable domain: DAGVTQSPTHLIKTRGQQVTLRCSPKSGHDTVSWYQQALGQGPQFIFQYYEEEERQRGNFPDRFSGHQFPNYSSELNVNALLLGDSALYLCASSFLQLAGNNEQFFGPGTRLTVL.

The chain carries TRBV2 and TRBJ2-2; 10 bases match TRBD2. The V and J ends lost 4 bases and 0 bases, in that order; junction bases with no gene match: 8. This CDR3 is 18 amino acids long. CDR1 and CDR2 from the germline V gene are SNHLY and FYNNEI. The CDR3 nucleotides read TGTGCCAGCAGTGGGGGACTAGCGAAGGCCCCGAACACCGGGGAGCTGTTTTTT. This encodes CASSGGLAKAPNTGELFF.

This chain connects TRBV19 to TRBJ1-1; 9 bases fit TRBD1. J gave up 7 bases and V 5 bases, and 5 bases lay outside the gene matches. The CDR3 loop spans 13 amino acids. Germline V CDR1 and CDR2: LNHDA, SQIVND (reference sequence). The CDR3 nucleotides are TGTGCCAGTAGTCCAGGGACAGGGAATGAAGCTTTCTTT. As protein: CASSPGTGNEAFF.

The chain carries TRBV21-1 and TRBJ2-1; the table's D call, TRBD2, was not checked against the DNA. TRBV21-1 is a known pseudogene. The CDR3 runs to 18 residues. DNA for the CDR3: TGTGCCAGCAGCCTCGAAGGACTAGCGGGAAGCTCCTACAATGAGCAGTTCTTC. Amino acids: CASSLEGLAGSSYNEQFF.